The entry below describes one T cell receptor (beta chain). The sample originates from a study of shared clonotypes between healthy human individuals. TCRdb keeps only in-frame clones here, not all; method: immunoSEQ multiplex PCR. This table has over 1.5 million clones, 95% to 99% appearing once. This CDR3 spans 12 amino acids. V shed 11 bases and J 6 bases; nucleotides not matched to a gene: 10. Germline assignment: CDR1 ENHRY and CDR2 SYGVKD. The V call is TRBV10-3, the J call TRBJ2-7; TRBD2 aligns across 7 bases. Material: naive CD4+ T cells sorted from blood. The sample's subset: CD45RA+ positively selected. This clonotype was obtained from a man younger than 45 in good health. CDR3 in amino acids: CAVRGVLREQYF. The CDR3 DNA reads TGTGCCGTTCGGGGGGTCTTGCGCGAGCAGTACTTC.